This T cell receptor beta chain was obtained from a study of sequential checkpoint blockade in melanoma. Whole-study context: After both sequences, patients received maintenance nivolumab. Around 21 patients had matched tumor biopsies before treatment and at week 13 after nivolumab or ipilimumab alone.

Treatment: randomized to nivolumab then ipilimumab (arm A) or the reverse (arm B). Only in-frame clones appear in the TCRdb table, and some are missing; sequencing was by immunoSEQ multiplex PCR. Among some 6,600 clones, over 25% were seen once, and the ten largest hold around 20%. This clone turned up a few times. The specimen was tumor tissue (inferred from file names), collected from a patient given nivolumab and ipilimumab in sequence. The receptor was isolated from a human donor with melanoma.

DNA of the CDR3: TGTGCCAGCTCACCAGCCGGAGAGACCCAGTACTTC. Residues: CASSPAGETQYF. The chain recombines TRBV18 with TRBJ2-5; D is undetermined. The CDR3 consists of 12 residues. The germline gives CDR1 KGHSH, CDR2 LQKENI. V lost 2 bases to trimming and J lost 4 bases, with 5 bases between them.